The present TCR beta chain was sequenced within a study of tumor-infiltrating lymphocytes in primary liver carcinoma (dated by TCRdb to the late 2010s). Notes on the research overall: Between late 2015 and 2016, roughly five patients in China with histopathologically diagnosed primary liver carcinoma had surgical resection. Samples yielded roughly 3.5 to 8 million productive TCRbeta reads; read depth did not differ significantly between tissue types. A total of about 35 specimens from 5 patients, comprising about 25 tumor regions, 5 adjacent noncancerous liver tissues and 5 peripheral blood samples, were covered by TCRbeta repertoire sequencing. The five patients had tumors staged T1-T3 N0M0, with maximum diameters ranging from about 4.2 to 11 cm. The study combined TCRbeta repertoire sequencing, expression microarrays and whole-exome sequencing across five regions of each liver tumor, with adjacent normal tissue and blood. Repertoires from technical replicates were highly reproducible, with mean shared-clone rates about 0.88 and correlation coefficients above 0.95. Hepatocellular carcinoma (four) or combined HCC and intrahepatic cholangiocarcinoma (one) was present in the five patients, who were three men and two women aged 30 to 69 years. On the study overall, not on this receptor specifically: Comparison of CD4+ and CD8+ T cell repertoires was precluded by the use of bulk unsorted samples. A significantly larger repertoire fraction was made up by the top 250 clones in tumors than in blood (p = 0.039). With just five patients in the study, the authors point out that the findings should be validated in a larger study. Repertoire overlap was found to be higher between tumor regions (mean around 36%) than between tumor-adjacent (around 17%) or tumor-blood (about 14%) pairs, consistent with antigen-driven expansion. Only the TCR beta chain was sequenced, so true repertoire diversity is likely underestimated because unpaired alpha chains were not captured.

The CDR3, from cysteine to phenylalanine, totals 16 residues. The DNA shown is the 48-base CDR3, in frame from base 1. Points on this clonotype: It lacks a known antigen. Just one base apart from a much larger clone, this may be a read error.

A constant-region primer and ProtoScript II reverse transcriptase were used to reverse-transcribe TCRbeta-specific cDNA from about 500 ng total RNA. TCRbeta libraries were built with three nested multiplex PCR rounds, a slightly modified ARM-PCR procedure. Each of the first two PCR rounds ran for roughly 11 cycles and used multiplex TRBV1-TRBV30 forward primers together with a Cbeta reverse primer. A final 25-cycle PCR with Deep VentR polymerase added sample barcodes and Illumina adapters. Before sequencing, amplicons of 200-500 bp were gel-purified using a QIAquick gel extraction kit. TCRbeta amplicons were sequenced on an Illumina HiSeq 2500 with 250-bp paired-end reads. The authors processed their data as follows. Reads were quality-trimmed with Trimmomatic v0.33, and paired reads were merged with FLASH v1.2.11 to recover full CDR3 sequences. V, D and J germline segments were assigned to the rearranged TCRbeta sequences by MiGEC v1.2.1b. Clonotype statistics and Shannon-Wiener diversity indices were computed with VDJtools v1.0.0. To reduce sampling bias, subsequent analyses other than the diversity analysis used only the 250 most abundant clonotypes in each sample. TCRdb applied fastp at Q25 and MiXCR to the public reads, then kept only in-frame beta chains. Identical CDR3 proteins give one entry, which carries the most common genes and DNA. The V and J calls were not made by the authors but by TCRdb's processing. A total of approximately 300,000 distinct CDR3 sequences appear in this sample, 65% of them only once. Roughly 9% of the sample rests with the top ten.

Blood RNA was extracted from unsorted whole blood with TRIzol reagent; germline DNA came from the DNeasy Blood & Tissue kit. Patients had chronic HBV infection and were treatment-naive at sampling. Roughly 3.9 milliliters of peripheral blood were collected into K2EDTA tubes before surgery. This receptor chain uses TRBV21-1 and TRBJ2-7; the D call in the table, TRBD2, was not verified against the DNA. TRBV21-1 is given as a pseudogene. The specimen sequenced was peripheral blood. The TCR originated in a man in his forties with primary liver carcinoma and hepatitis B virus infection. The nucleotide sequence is TGTGCCAGCAGCTCAGGCAGGGGGACTGGCGGCTACGAGCAGTACTTC. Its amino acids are CASSSGRGTGGYEQYF.